This T cell receptor (beta chain) was sequenced in a study of identical twins. This clonotype was counted a single time. Each CDR3 protein is one row after TCRdb ran MiXCR on the 5' RACE reads. Among roughly 700,000 distinct CDR3 sequences listed, about 9.4% were seen once. Looked up from germline, CDR1 is DFQATT and CDR2 is SNEGSKA (reference sequence). V lost 0 bases and J lost 4; bases outside the gene matches: 7. This CDR3 comprises 16 residues. These data were also filed under a second study, of yellow fever vaccine responses in identical twins.

The chain links TRBV20-1 to TRBJ2-7; 12 bases agree with TRBD1. This TCR came from a woman aged 18-35 years in good health. Sequenced: PBMCs. The CDR3 DNA sequence: TGCAGTGCTAGAGATCTTTTGGGACAGGGGGCGTACGAGCAGTACTTC. Protein: CSARDLLGQGAYEQYF.